The source of this TCR beta chain is a study of control samples from healthy donors and cancer patients. Trimming removed 4 bases from V and 1 base from J; junction bases left unmatched: 6. Germline CDR1 reads SGHDN; CDR2 reads FVKESK. The CDR3 has 16 amino acids. Sequencing was performed with immunoSEQ multiplex PCR; in TCRdb, only in-frame clones are kept and a portion is missing. The sample lists around 250,000 clones; about four fifths were seen once. The V call is TRBV14, the J call TRBJ2-3, with 9 bases that match TRBD1. The sequence came from an older woman with lung cancer. Specimen: PBMCs. CDR3 amino acids: CASSPIRQGGTDTQYF. The CDR3, as DNA: TGTGCCAGCAGCCCGATCAGACAGGGGGGCACAGATACGCAGTATTTT.